Listed here are 15 T cell receptor beta chains from one sample, sequenced in a study of PD-1 blockade in classical Hodgkin lymphoma. The repertoire was sequenced with immunoSEQ multiplex PCR; TCRdb's copy has only in-frame clones and lacks some. The sample yields some 23,000 clones, about 80% seen once. Each of the patients experienced relapse following autologous stem cell transplantation, and their brentuximab vedotin exposure differed. The sample in question was peripheral blood mononuclear cells (PBMCs), obtained before the second cycle of nivolumab. These receptors came from a human donor with classical Hodgkin lymphoma.

The J gene is TRBJ2-7, the V gene TRBV7-6; a weak D match, TRBD1 (5 bases). This CDR3 spans 14 amino acids. Germline V gene data show CDR1 as SGHVS and CDR2 as FNYEAQ. With 8 bases removed from V and 3 bases from J, the gap between germline ends came to 17 bases. This chain's CDR3 is CASQGSPGDYEQYF. CDR3 DNA: TGTGCCAGCCAGGGATCCCCTGGGGACTACGAGCAGTACTTC.

The genes are TRBV7-2 and TRBJ2-3; no clear D. The CDR3 spans 14 residues. Between the trimmed V and J ends, which lost 1 base and 6 bases, there was a span of 11 bases. Germline V CDR1 and CDR2: SGHTA, FQGNSA. The CDR3 bases are TGTGCCAGCAGCTTAGAATTGGTCGCCGATACGCAGTATTTT. Translation: CASSLELVADTQYF.

The genes are TRBV19 and TRBJ1-1; D is unclear. Trimming took off 5 bases at V and 6 bases at J, with 25 bases between the two ends. Looked up from germline, CDR1 is LNHDA and CDR2 is SQIVND (reference sequence). The CDR3 has 17 residues. CDR3 protein: CASSLLRGEGKWAEAFF. CDR3 in DNA: TGTGCCAGTAGTCTACTCCGAGGTGAAGGGAAGTGGGCTGAAGCTTTCTTT.

Comment on this clone: The junction shows a germline mismatch at one end, possibly a read error. The chain uses TRBV6-1 and TRBJ1-2; D is undetermined. Germline lookup yields CDR1 MNHNS and CDR2 SASEGT. There are 16 residues in the CDR3. CDR3 sequence (DNA): TGTGCCAGCAGCGAAGAAATGGCGGCCTTCAACTATGGCTACACCTTC. Translated, it gives CASSEEMAAFNYGYTF.

This sequence joins TRBV10-2 and TRBJ2-3; 9 bases are a match to TRBD1. V shed 4 bases and J 4 bases; nucleotides not matched to a gene: 9. Germline values: CDR1 WSHSY, CDR2 SAAADI. This CDR3 is 16 amino acids long. The CDR3 region has the DNA TGCGCCAGCAGTGGAACGACAGGGGGTCTCGCAGATACGCAGTATTTT. Its translation: CASSGTTGGLADTQYF.

This clone has just a few counts. The chain's CDR3 is CASSLFYGLAGVSEQYF. Written as DNA, the CDR3 is TGCGCCAGCAGCTTGTTTTATGGACTAGCGGGAGTGAGCGAGCAGTACTTC. The chain recombines TRBV5-1 with TRBJ2-7; TRBD2 agrees at 13 bases. This CDR3 contains 17 residues. Germline trimming cut 1 base from V and 6 bases from J; bases unmatched to any gene: 10. CDR1 and CDR2 from the germline V gene are SGHRS and YFSETQ.

This clone was seen a single time. J is TRBJ2-1 and V is TRBV6-6; D remains unclear. V lost 6 bases and J 12 bases, leaving 18 bases between the germline ends. CDR1 is MNHNY, CDR2 SVGAGI, per germline (reference sequence). The CDR3 contains 13 residues. CDR3 in amino acids: CASRTMDGGSQFF. CDR3 DNA: TGTGCCAGCAGAACGATGGACGGCGGTTCGCAGTTCTTC.

A single count supports this clone. The J gene is TRBJ1-4, the V gene TRBV5-4; a possible D gene is TRBD1 (5 bases). V shed 4 bases and J shed 0 bases, with 10 bases lying between them. The germline V gene has CDR1 SGHNT and CDR2 YYREEE (reference sequence). This CDR3 is built from 15 residues. Here the CDR3 DNA reads TGTGCCAGCAGCGGAACAGGCGCAACTAATGAAAAACTGTTTTTT. Protein sequence: CASSGTGATNEKLFF. Supplemented by reference TRBV5-4 and TRBJ1-4, the full variable domain reads ETGVTQSPTHLIKTRGQQVTLRCSSQSGHNTVSWYQQALGQGPQFIFQYYREEENGRGNFPPRFSGLQFPNYSSELNVNALELDDSALYLCASSGTGATNEKLFFGSGTQLSVL.

The rearrangement links TRBV27 to TRBJ2-2; possibly TRBD2 for D (7 bases). Per germline, CDR1 MNHEY and CDR2 SMNVEV (reference sequence). Trimming cost V 6 bases and J 5 bases, with 16 bases left between them. The CDR3 runs to 15 residues. CDR3 sequence: CASRGGGTWTGELFF. CDR3 nucleotide sequence: TGTGCCAGCAGAGGGGGGGGTACGTGGACCGGGGAGCTGTTTTTT.

The J gene is TRBJ2-5, the V gene TRBV5-3, with D uncertain. TRBV5-3 is an open reading frame whose function is uncertain. Deletions cut 8 bases from V and 0 bases from J, with 14 bases between. The CDR3 length is 14 residues. The CDR3 loop reads CASRREGYQETQYF. Here the CDR3 DNA reads TGTGCCAGCAGAAGGGAAGGGTACCAAGAGACCCAGTACTTC.

In its sample, this clone ranks as medium-sized. The chain uses TRBV5-4 and TRBJ2-2; 9 positions match TRBD1. The CDR3 loop spans 15 amino acids. The V segment lost 4 bases and the J segment 4 bases; nucleotides outside the gene matches: 5. Germline V gene sequence: CDR1 SGHNT, CDR2 YYREEE (reference sequence). CDR3 residues: CASSPWTGATGELFF. The CDR3 DNA follows: TGTGCCAGCAGCCCGTGGACAGGGGCCACCGGGGAGCTGTTTTTT. Drawing the rest from reference TRBV5-4 and TRBJ2-2, the complete variable domain is ETGVTQSPTHLIKTRGQQVTLRCSSQSGHNTVSWYQQALGQGPQFIFQYYREEENGRGNFPPRFSGLQFPNYSSELNVNALELDDSALYLCASSPWTGATGELFFGEGSRLTVL.

The chain carries TRBV27 and TRBJ2-7, with D unclear. This CDR3 is built from 14 residues. The germline V gene has CDR1 MNHEY and CDR2 SMNVEV (reference sequence). V shed 8 bases and J shed 2 bases, with 16 bases lying between them. CDR3 DNA: TGTGCCAGCGCCACTCTGGACGCCACCTACGAGCAGTACTTC. Its translation is CASATLDATYEQYF.

The chain has TRBV19 and TRBJ1-1; 8 positions agree with TRBD1. Germline CDR1 reads LNHDA; CDR2 reads SQIVND (reference sequence). V was pared by 6 bases and J by 4 bases, with 1 base of the junction left unmatched. This CDR3 contains 12 residues. CDR3 loop: CASRTGGTEAFF. CDR3 bases: TGTGCCAGTAGAACAGGGGGCACTGAAGCTTTCTTT. The full variable domain, in which reference TRBV19 and TRBJ1-1 provide the parts outside the CDR3, is DGGITQSPKYLFRKEGQNVTLSCEQNLNHDAMYWYRQDPGQGLRLIYYSQIVNDFQKGDIAEGYSVSREKKESFPLTVTSAQKNPTAFYLCASRTGGTEAFFGQGTRLTVV.

The chain has TRBV5-6 and TRBJ2-7; 10 bases are a match to TRBD1. V lost 0 bases to trimming and J lost 6 bases; unmatched junction nucleotides: 9. CDR1 SGHDT and CDR2 YYEEEE come from the germline V gene. The CDR3 consists of 16 residues. The CDR3 protein is CASSLGTGQGTLEQYF. As DNA, the CDR3 is TGTGCCAGCAGCTTGGGGACGGGACAGGGGACCCTCGAGCAGTACTTC.

J is TRBJ2-7 and V is TRBV9; D is tentatively TRBD1 or TRBD2 (5 bases each). The CDR3 runs 14 residues. CDR1 and CDR2 from the germline V gene are SGDLS and YYNGEE. The V gene lost 3 bases and the J gene lost 0 bases, with 10 bases spanning the gap. The CDR3 spells CASSARDGSYEQYF. In nucleotides, the CDR3 is TGTGCCAGCAGCGCACGGGACGGCTCCTACGAGCAGTACTTC.